Sequencing of this TCR beta chain was carried out in a study of T cells in Graves' hyperthyroidism and ophthalmopathy. Regarding the study as a whole: Ophthalmopathy could be told apart from stable hyperthyroidism with a 13 V-J model.

This clonotype was detected a few times. Its cognate antigen is unknown. In patients aged 18 to 65, hyperthyroidism was newly diagnosed, with duration under 2 months. Patients were excluded because of uncontrolled infection, other autoimmune disease, pregnancy or lactation. Fresh peripheral blood, around 9.3 ml, was the source of the PBMCs. The germline V and J ends were trimmed by 1 base and 3 bases, with 14 bases remaining between them. Per germline, CDR1 SGHTS and CDR2 YDEGEE. The CDR3 sequence is 15 residues long. Researchers took RNA transcripts and amplified the TCR beta CDR3 regions from them. Carried out on the TCR CDR3, a first-round RT-PCR used the HTBI primer set. TCRdb redid the calling of the multiplex PCR reads with MiXCR, one entry per CDR3 protein. The data show 250,000 to 350,000 distinct CDR3 sequences, around 17% seen once.

The rearrangement uses TRBV5-8 and TRBJ2-7; D might be TRBD1 (6 bases). The sequenced sample consisted of blood. This TCR came from a young man with Graves' hyperthyroidism. The CDR3 protein is CASSLSRGSRYEQYF. CDR3 DNA: TGTGCCAGCAGCTTGTCCAGGGGATCCCGCTACGAGCAGTACTTC. The whole variable domain, filled in from reference TRBV5-8 and TRBJ2-7, reads EAGVTQSPTHLIKTRGQQATLRCSPISGHTSVYWYQQALGLGLQFLLWYDEGEERNRGNFPPRFSGRQFPNYSSELNVNALELEDSALYLCASSLSRGSRYEQYFGPGTRLTVT.